What follows are 19 T cell receptor beta chains derived from one specimen sequenced in a study of cytomegalovirus exposure and HLA in healthy donors. It was with 60 Vbeta and 13 Jbeta primers that the PCR ran. Measured with immunoSEQ multiplex PCR; TCRdb has only the in-frame clones, and not every one. Here the sample spans tens of thousands of clones, about 78% being singletons. Sequenced: PBMCs. These receptors were collected from a male donor in good health and CMV-seronegative.

The chain recombines TRBV5-6 with TRBJ2-3; 9 nucleotides align to TRBD1. CDR1 is SGHDT and CDR2 is YYEEEE in the germline V gene. The CDR3 runs to 17 residues. Unmatched junction bases numbered 9, after V lost 4 bases and J lost 0 bases. The CDR3: CASSVTGGTSSTDTQYF. CDR3 DNA sequence: TGTGCCAGCAGCGTTACAGGGGGCACCTCTAGCACAGATACGCAGTATTTT.

CDR3 bases: TGTGCCAGCAGCGTAGGCGGTACGACCTACGAGCAGTACTTC. Amino acids: CASSVGGTTYEQYF. This chain connects TRBV9 to TRBJ2-7, with D unresolved. V lost 0 bases, J lost 2 bases, and 9 bases lay in between. This CDR3 region has 14 residues. The germline gives CDR1 SGDLS, CDR2 YYNGEE.

Note on this clone: The sample holds other DNA sequences that translate to the same CDR3. The genes are TRBV27 and TRBJ2-7, with TRBD2 matching 9 bases. The CDR3 contains 15 residues. V lost 9 bases, J lost 2 bases, and 11 bases stayed unmatched. Germline V lookup: CDR1 MNHEY, CDR2 SMNVEV (reference sequence). The DNA of the CDR3 is TGTGCCAGTGGACCGGGACTAGCTTTTCCCTACGAGCAGTACTTC. It encodes CASGPGLAFPYEQYF.

The rearrangement joins TRBV11-2 to TRBJ2-1; D gene unclear. The V gene lost 5 bases and the J gene lost 3 bases, with 14 bases spanning the gap. The CDR3 contains 15 residues. The V gene's germline CDR1 is SGHAT and CDR2 FQNNGV. The CDR3 DNA reads TGTGCCAGCAGCGTCGAGGCAGCAGTCTACAATGAGCAGTTCTTC. Translation gives CASSVEAAVYNEQFF.

To note about this clone: One end of the junction does not line up with germline, which may come from a read error. The V and J genes are TRBV7-6 and TRBJ1-2; no firm D call. The CDR3 length is 13 residues. Germline V CDR1 and CDR2: SGHVS, FNYEAQ. The CDR3 nucleotides are TGTGCCAGCAGCTTCCTCGGGTCAGATGGCTACCCCTTC. Translating gives CASSFLGSDGYPF.

V gene TRBV6-1 combines with J gene TRBJ1-2; 8 bases agree with TRBD1. V trimming: 2 bases; J trimming: 7 bases; junction bases outside the gene matches: 6. This CDR3 region has 14 residues. CDR1 and CDR2 from the germline V gene are MNHNS and SASEGT. CDR3 coding DNA: TGTGCCAGCAGTGAACGACAGGGGCAGCGTGGCTACACCTTC. It is translated as CASSERQGQRGYTF.

V is TRBV29-1 and J is TRBJ2-2; 7 bases fit TRBD1. The germline CDR1 and CDR2 sequences are SQVTM and ANQGSEA. This CDR3 is built from 13 residues. The V gene end was trimmed by 6 bases and the J gene end by 1 base; junction bases not matched to a gene: 2. The CDR3 DNA sequence: TGCAGCGTCGACAGGGAGAACACCGGGGAGCTGTTTTTT. This translates into CSVDRENTGELFF.

This chain links TRBV27 with TRBJ1-5; D gene ambiguous. CDR1 and CDR2 from the germline V gene are MNHEY and SMNVEV (reference sequence). V gave up 10 bases and J gave up 2 bases, with 15 bases separating them. The CDR3 is 14 amino acids. CDR3 sequence: CATPRPEGNQPQHF. CDR3 nucleotides: TGTGCCACACCTAGACCTGAGGGCAATCAGCCCCAGCATTTT.

The V call is TRBV5-1, the J call TRBJ1-2, with no clear D. The CDR3 covers 13 residues. Trimming took off 0 bases at V and 6 bases at J, with 9 bases between the two ends. The germline V gene has CDR1 SGHRS and CDR2 YFSETQ. The CDR3 reads CASSLGYGDGYTF. The DNA of the CDR3 is TGCGCCAGCAGCTTGGGTTACGGGGATGGCTACACCTTC. Based on the CDR3 plus reference TRBV5-1 and TRBJ1-2, the full variable domain is KAGVTQTPRYLIKTRGQQVTLSCSPISGHRSVSWYQQTPGQGLQFLFEYFSETQRNKGNFPGRFSGRQFSNSRSEMNVSTLELGDSALYLCASSLGYGDGYTFGSGTRLTVV.

In its sample, this clone was seen once. J is TRBJ1-2 and V is TRBV6-5, with 9 nucleotides matching TRBD1. The ends lost 4 bases at V and 7 bases at J; junction bases unmatched: 7. This CDR3 has 14 amino acids. Germline V gene data show CDR1 as MNHEY and CDR2 as SVGAGI. The CDR3 region has the DNA TGTGCCAGCAGTTCCGTGGACAGGGGTGGTGGCTACACCTTC. It is translated as CASSSVDRGGGYTF.

The rearrangement uses TRBV6-5 and TRBJ2-1, with TRBD2 matching 11 bases. V lost 5 bases, J lost 5 bases, and 2 bases stayed unmatched. Germline values: CDR1 MNHEY, CDR2 SVGAGI. This CDR3 has 14 amino acids. The CDR3 protein is CASSRGLADNEQFF. The CDR3 DNA sequence: TGTGCCAGCAGTCGGGGACTAGCGGACAATGAGCAGTTCTTC.

The J gene is TRBJ1-3, the V gene TRBV7-2; TRBD1 is a possible D gene (5 bases). CDR1 and CDR2 (germline): SGHTA, FQGNSA. V was pared by 6 bases and J by 0 bases, with 9 bases between. The CDR3 spans 14 residues. The CDR3 DNA follows: TGTGCCAGCAGTGGGGCAAACTCTGGAAACACCATATATTTT. It specifies CASSGANSGNTIYF.

The gene calls are TRBV12-5 and TRBJ1-2; D may be TRBD1 (6 bases). This CDR3 has 15 amino acids. The germline V gene encodes CDR1 LGHNT and CDR2 FRNRAP. Trimming stripped 5 bases from V and 3 bases from J, with 16 bases between. The CDR3 sequence: CASGPTFGGDYGYTF. The CDR3 DNA is TGTGCTAGTGGTCCCACTTTTGGGGGCGACTATGGCTACACCTTC.

The V gene is TRBV2, the J gene TRBJ2-4; 7 nucleotides align to TRBD1. The CDR3 contains 14 residues. With 6 bases clipped from V and 0 bases from J, the junction kept 2 bases outside the gene matches. CDR1 is SNHLY and CDR2 is FYNNEI in the germline V gene. The CDR3 region has the DNA TGTGCCAGCAGGCACAGGGGAGCCAAAAACATTCAGTACTTC. Translation gives CASRHRGAKNIQYF.

The chain uses TRBV5-1 and TRBJ2-3; TRBD2 matches 12 bases. Germline V lookup: CDR1 SGHRS, CDR2 YFSETQ. The CDR3 is made up of 16 amino acids. Unmatched junction bases numbered 5, after V lost 3 bases and J lost 3 bases. CDR3 bases: TGCGCCAGCAGCTCCGGGACTAGCGGGCAGACAGATACGCAGTATTTT. Its translation is CASSSGTSGQTDTQYF.

The rearrangement links TRBV30 to TRBJ2-3; 7 positions agree with TRBD2. Trimming at V came to 3 bases and at J to 2 bases, leaving 14 bases not matched to a gene. The CDR3 extends over 17 amino acids. Germline V gene sequence: CDR1 GTSNPN, CDR2 SVGIG (reference sequence). CDR3 residues: CAWRGGYPGWNTDTQYF. The CDR3 DNA follows: TGTGCCTGGAGGGGAGGGTACCCTGGGTGGAACACAGATACGCAGTATTTT. Drawing the rest from reference TRBV30 and TRBJ2-3, the complete variable domain is SQTIHQWPATLVQPVGSPLSLECTVEGTSNPNLYWYRQAAGRGLQLLFYSVGIGQISSEVPQNLSASRPQDRQFILSSKKLLLSDSGFYLCAWRGGYPGWNTDTQYFGPGTRLTVL.

A single count supports this clone. At one end, the junction sequence differs from germline, possibly due to a read error. The chain joins TRBV5-1 to TRBJ1-6; 7 nucleotides align to TRBD1. Germline V gene lookup returns CDR1 SGHRS and CDR2 YFSETQ. The CDR3 has 16 residues. This CDR3 reads CASNVEPGGTGSPLNF. Here the CDR3 DNA reads TGCGCCAGCAATGTGGAACCAGGGGGTACTGGGTCACCCCTCAACTTT.

The V call is TRBV11-2, the J call TRBJ2-5; 7 bases are shared with TRBD2. The CDR3 totals 16 residues. Germline V gene lookup returns CDR1 SGHAT and CDR2 FQNNGV. V lost 3 bases to trimming and J lost 4 bases; unmatched junction nucleotides: 11. The CDR3 sequence is CASSFQAGARRETQYF. The CDR3 region has the DNA TGTGCCAGCAGCTTCCAGGCGGGAGCGAGGCGAGAGACCCAGTACTTC.

The chain links TRBV2 to TRBJ1-1; D not resolved. The V gene lost 7 bases and the J gene lost 4 bases, with 22 bases spanning the gap. Germline CDR1 and CDR2: SNHLY and FYNNEI. The CDR3 runs to 16 residues. CDR3 DNA: TGTGCCAGCAATCCGGAGGGAAACCTAAAGGGCACTGAAGCTTTCTTT. Its protein is CASNPEGNLKGTEAFF.